The sequence of this T cell receptor beta chain was determined in a study of cytomegalovirus exposure and HLA in healthy donors. Overall study results and limits: About 87% or about 30% of the time was how often most TCR beta V segments were productive, according to an earlier analysis.

Worth noting for this clone: Antigen: not known. Additional DNA sequences in this sample encode the identical CDR3.

Donors had nominal health at sampling but likely had unrecorded immune exposures. 13 Jbeta primers and 60 Vbeta primers were used for the PCR. The assay was immunoSEQ multiplex PCR, and TCRdb's table has in-frame clones only and misses some. The repertoire holds roughly 180,000 clones, with 75% to 90% as singletons. Germline V gene sequence: CDR1 SNHLY, CDR2 FYNNEI. CDR3 length: 13 residues. The V gene lost 4 bases and the J gene lost 0 bases, with 6 bases spanning the gap. Sequencing input: PBMCs. The V gene is TRBV2, the J gene TRBJ1-2; a possible D gene is TRBD1 (5 bases). This clonotype was sampled from a woman between 50 and 59 years old in good health and CMV-seropositive. CDR3 amino acids: CASSATANYGYTF. DNA for the CDR3: TGTGCCAGCAGTGCGACAGCTAACTATGGCTACACCTTC.